The 20 T cell receptor beta chains below come from one sample, sequenced in a study of control samples from healthy donors and cancer patients. Clones were read by immunoSEQ multiplex PCR, and TCRdb kept only the in-frame ones, dropping some. The table shows about 100,000 clones, with 92% occurring only once. The sequencing sample was made of blood. Receptors originate from a woman between 18 and 29 years old in good health.

The CDR3 region has the DNA TGCGCCAGCAGCCAAATCACAATCGGGAGTGAAGCTTTCTTT. Translated, it gives CASSQITIGSEAFF. The chain uses TRBV4-1 and TRBJ1-1; no clear D gene. V shed 2 bases and J shed 7 bases, with 14 bases lying between them. This CDR3 has 14 residues. The germline V gene encodes CDR1 MGHRA and CDR2 YSYEKL.

The V and J genes are TRBV7-9 and TRBJ1-4; 7 bases agree with TRBD1. Germline trimming cut 2 bases from V and 7 bases from J; bases unmatched to any gene: 4. Germline values: CDR1 SEHNR, CDR2 FQNEAQ (reference sequence). The CDR3 contains 14 residues. Written as DNA, the CDR3 is TGTGCCAGCAGCTTACGGACAGGAGGTGAAAAACTGTTTTTT. The encoded protein is CASSLRTGGEKLFF.

The chain has TRBV15 and TRBJ1-3, with 10 bases identical to TRBD1. The CDR3 is 14 amino acids. V lost 6 bases, J lost 7 bases, and 6 bases stayed unmatched. Germline CDR1 and CDR2: LNHNV and YYDKDF (reference sequence). CDR3 DNA sequence: TGTGCCACCAGTACGGGACAGGGGTACAACACCATATATTTT. Amino acid sequence: CATSTGQGYNTIYF.

The chain recombines TRBV9 with TRBJ2-3; no definite D call. The CDR3 length is 12 residues. CDR1 is SGDLS and CDR2 is YYNGEE in the germline V gene. V was cut by 3 bases and J by 5 bases, with 7 bases left in between. Here the CDR3 DNA reads TGTGCCAGCAGCGCGATAGGAGATACGCAGTATTTT. Amino acids: CASSAIGDTQYF.

The chain couples TRBV6-1 to TRBJ1-2; 10 positions match TRBD1. CDR1 MNHNS and CDR2 SASEGT come from the germline V gene. The junction had 8 bases not matched to a gene; V was cut back by 3 bases and J by 7 bases. The CDR3 sequence is 15 residues long. This CDR3 reads CASSDSGTGAGGYTF. CDR3 coding DNA: TGTGCCAGCAGTGATAGTGGGACAGGGGCCGGTGGCTACACCTTC.

In its sample, this clone was seen once. Here the CDR3 reads CASSQRQGFSYEQYF. As DNA, the CDR3 is TGTGCCAGTAGCCAACGACAGGGCTTCTCCTACGAGCAGTACTTC. The chain uses TRBV19 and TRBJ2-7; TRBD1 agrees at 7 bases. Per the germline V gene, CDR1 is LNHDA and CDR2 is SQIVND (reference sequence). The CDR3 is 15 amino acids. V trimming: 6 bases; J trimming: 0 bases; junction bases outside the gene matches: 8.

This chain joins TRBV7-7 and TRBJ1-4; no clear D. V lost 3 bases to trimming and J lost 3 bases, with 11 bases between them. Germline lookup yields CDR1 SSHAT and CDR2 FNYEAQ (reference sequence). The length of the CDR3 is 15 residues. CDR3 nucleotides: TGTGCCAGCAGCTTTTCGAACCGGCCTAATGAAAAACTGTTTTTT. This gives the protein CASSFSNRPNEKLFF.

The V call is TRBV30, the J call TRBJ1-6; maybe TRBD1 (5 bases). The CDR3 has 12 amino acids. Trimming cost V 4 bases and J 9 bases, with 10 bases left between them. The V gene's germline CDR1 is GTSNPN and CDR2 SVGIG (reference sequence). Here the CDR3 DNA reads TGTGCCTGGACAGGGCTACGTTCACCCCTCCACTTT. This translates into CAWTGLRSPLHF.

V and J are TRBV3-1 (or the pseudogene TRBV3-2) and TRBJ2-7, with 7 positions matching TRBD2. The CDR3 consists of 14 residues. The V and J ends lost 4 bases and 7 bases, in that order; junction bases with no gene match: 10. Germline V gene lookup returns CDR1 LGHDT and CDR2 YNNKEL (reference sequence). CDR3 nucleotide sequence: TGTGCCAGCAGCCCCCGGGGGGAAGCCGGTGAGCAGTACTTC. It specifies CASSPRGEAGEQYF.

DNA for the CDR3: TGTGCCAGAATGGTATCGGATGAACCCTTCGTTGCGACCACAGATACGCAGTATTTT. Translating gives CARMVSDEPFVATTDTQYF. The J gene is TRBJ2-3, the V gene TRBV7-5. TRBV7-5 is flagged as a pseudogene. The CDR3 spans 19 residues.

The V and J genes are TRBV11-2 and TRBJ2-7, with 7 bases lining up with TRBD1. V shed 5 bases and J 2 bases; nucleotides not matched to a gene: 9. The CDR3 contains 15 residues. Looked up from germline, CDR1 is SGHAT and CDR2 is FQNNGV. The CDR3 bases are TGTGCCAGCAGCCCACCCTGGACAGGCACCTACGAGCAGTACTTC. Its protein is CASSPPWTGTYEQYF.

This sequence joins TRBV19 and TRBJ1-1, with TRBD1 identical over 8 bases. Per the germline V gene, CDR1 is LNHDA and CDR2 is SQIVND (reference sequence). The CDR3 has 15 amino acids. After removal of 11 bases from V and 3 bases from J, the junction contained 14 bases not matched to a gene. The CDR3 DNA follows: TGTGCCCGCAGGGGGCATAACACTCGGGACACTGAAGCTTTCTTT. Translation: CARRGHNTRDTEAFF.

V and J are TRBV24-1 and TRBJ2-1; 8 bases line up with TRBD2. V was pared by 7 bases and J by 6 bases, with 19 bases of the junction left unmatched. The CDR3 runs to 18 residues. CDR1 and CDR2 from the germline V gene are KGHDR and SFDVKD. Written as DNA, the CDR3 is TGTGCCACCAGCCTCTCGGCCAGCGGGAGTCGAGGGGTCAATGAGCAGTTCTTC. Translation gives CATSLSASGSRGVNEQFF.

This clone was seen once. The chain combines TRBV7-2 with TRBJ2-3, with 16 bases identical to TRBD2. The germline CDR1 and CDR2 sequences are SGHTA and FQGNSA. This CDR3 is 18 amino acids long. With 1 base clipped from V and 4 bases from J, the junction kept 5 bases outside the gene matches. CDR3 coding DNA: TGTGCCAGCAGCTTAGTAGGGACTAGCGGGGGGGCGGCAGATACGCAGTATTTT. It translates to CASSLVGTSGGAADTQYF.

The chain links TRBV28 to TRBJ1-3, with a possible D match to TRBD1 (6 bases). V was shortened by 4 bases and J by 2 bases, with 15 bases between the two germline ends. Germline values: CDR1 MDHEN, CDR2 SYDVKM. CDR3 length: 16 residues. The CDR3 sequence: CASSSVDRLTGNTIYF. CDR3 nucleotide sequence: TGTGCCAGCAGTTCTGTAGACAGGTTGACTGGAAACACCATATATTTT.

V gene TRBV6-4 combines with J gene TRBJ2-1, with 10 bases fitting TRBD2. Germline loops: CDR1 MRHNA, CDR2 SNTAGT. There are 15 residues in the CDR3. Trimming removed 4 bases from V and 0 bases from J; junction bases left unmatched: 0. This CDR3 reads CASSVAGGSYNEQFF. The CDR3 DNA reads as TGTGCCAGCAGTGTAGCGGGGGGCTCCTACAATGAGCAGTTCTTC.

This chain joins TRBV5-1 and TRBJ1-1; 10 positions match TRBD1. Germline lookup yields CDR1 SGHRS and CDR2 YFSETQ. V lost 2 bases, J lost 0 bases, and 4 bases stayed unmatched. The CDR3 is 16 amino acids. CDR3 bases: TGCGCCAGCAGCTTCGACAGGGGGCGAATGAACACTGAAGCTTTCTTT. It codes for CASSFDRGRMNTEAFF.

V and J are TRBV29-1 and TRBJ2-3, with 11 bases fitting TRBD2. The length of the CDR3 is 13 residues. J lost 6 bases, V lost 4 bases, and 3 bases had no gene match. Germline V gene sequence: CDR1 SQVTM, CDR2 ANQGSEA. CDR3 loop: CSVVAGGADTQYF. The CDR3 coding sequence is TGCAGCGTTGTAGCGGGAGGGGCGGATACGCAGTATTTT.

This rearrangement joins TRBV7-3 to TRBJ2-1; possible D gene TRBD2, 5 bases. CDR3 length: 13 amino acids. The V gene lost 5 bases and the J gene lost 2 bases, with 7 bases spanning the gap. Germline V lookup: CDR1 SGHTA, CDR2 FQGTGA. The CDR3 is CASSLTTYNEQFF. CDR3 in DNA: TGTGCCAGCAGCCTGACTACCTACAATGAGCAGTTCTTC.

This chain uses TRBV27 with TRBJ1-2; TRBD1 agrees at 12 bases. The CDR3 runs to 14 residues. After removal of 6 bases from V and 6 bases from J, the junction contained 5 bases not matched to a gene. Germline assignment: CDR1 MNHEY and CDR2 SMNVEV (reference sequence). Written as DNA, the CDR3 is TGTGCCAGCAGCCGGGACAGGGGGCTGGATGGCTACACCTTC. Its protein product is CASSRDRGLDGYTF.